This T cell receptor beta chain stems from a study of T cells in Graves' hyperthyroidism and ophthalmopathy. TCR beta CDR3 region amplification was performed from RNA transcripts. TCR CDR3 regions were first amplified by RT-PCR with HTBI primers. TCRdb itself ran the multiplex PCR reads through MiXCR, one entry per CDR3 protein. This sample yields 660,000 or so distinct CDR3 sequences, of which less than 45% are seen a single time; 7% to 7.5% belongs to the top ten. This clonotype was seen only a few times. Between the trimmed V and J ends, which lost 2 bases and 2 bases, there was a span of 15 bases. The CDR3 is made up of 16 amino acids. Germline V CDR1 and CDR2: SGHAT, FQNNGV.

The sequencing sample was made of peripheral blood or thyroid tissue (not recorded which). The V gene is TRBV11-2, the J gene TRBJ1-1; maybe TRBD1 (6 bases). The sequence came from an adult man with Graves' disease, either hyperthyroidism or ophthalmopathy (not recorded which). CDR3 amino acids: CASSLQPGQRNTEAFF. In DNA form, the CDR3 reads TGTGCCAGCAGCTTACAACCGGGACAAAGAAACACTGAAGCTTTCTTT.